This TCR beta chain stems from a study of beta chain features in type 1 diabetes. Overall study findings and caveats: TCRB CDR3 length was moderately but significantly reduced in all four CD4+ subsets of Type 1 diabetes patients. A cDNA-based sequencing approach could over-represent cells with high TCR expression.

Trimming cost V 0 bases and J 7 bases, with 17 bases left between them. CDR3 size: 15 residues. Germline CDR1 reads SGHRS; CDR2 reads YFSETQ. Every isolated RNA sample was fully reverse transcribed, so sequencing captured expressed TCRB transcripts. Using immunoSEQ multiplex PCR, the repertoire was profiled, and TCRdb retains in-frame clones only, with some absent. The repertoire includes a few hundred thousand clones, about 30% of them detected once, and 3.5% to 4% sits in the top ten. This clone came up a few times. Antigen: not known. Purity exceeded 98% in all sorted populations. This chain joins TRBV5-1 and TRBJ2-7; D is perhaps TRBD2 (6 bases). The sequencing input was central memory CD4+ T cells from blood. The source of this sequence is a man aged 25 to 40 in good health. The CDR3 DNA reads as TGCGCCAGCAGCTTGGAGGGGACGGGAGCTCAGGAGCAGTACTTC. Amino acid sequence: CASSLEGTGAQEQYF.